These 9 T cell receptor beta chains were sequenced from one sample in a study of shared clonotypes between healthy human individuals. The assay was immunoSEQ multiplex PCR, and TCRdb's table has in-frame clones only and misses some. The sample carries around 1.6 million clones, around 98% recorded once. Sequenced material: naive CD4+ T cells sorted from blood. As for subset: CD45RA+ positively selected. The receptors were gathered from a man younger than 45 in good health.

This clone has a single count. CDR3 protein: CASSLEWSGLVGDTQYF. The CDR3 DNA sequence: TGCGCCAGCAGCTTGGAGTGGAGCGGGTTAGTGGGAGATACGCAGTATTTT. The gene calls are TRBV5-1 and TRBJ2-3; perhaps TRBD2 as D (6 bases). Trimming removed 0 bases from V and 5 bases from J, with 19 bases in between. Germline loops: CDR1 SGHRS, CDR2 YFSETQ. The CDR3 extends over 17 amino acids.

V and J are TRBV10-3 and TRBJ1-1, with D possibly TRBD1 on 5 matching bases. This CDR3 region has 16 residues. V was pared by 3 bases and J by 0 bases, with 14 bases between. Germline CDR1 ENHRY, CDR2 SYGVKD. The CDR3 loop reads CAISEPGTAMNTEAFF. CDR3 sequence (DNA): TGTGCCATCAGTGAACCGGGGACTGCTATGAACACTGAAGCTTTCTTT.

CDR3 region: CASSYHGETQYF. The DNA of the CDR3 is TGTGCCAGCAGTTACCATGGAGAGACCCAGTACTTC. The chain combines TRBV6-5 with TRBJ2-5; D remains ambiguous. The V end was cut by 2 bases, the J end by 4 bases, with 5 bases between. The CDR3 consists of 12 residues. Germline V CDR1 and CDR2: MNHEY, SVGAGI.

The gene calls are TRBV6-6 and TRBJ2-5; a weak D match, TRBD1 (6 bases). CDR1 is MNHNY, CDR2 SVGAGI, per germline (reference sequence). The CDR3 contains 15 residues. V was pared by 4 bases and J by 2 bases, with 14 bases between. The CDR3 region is CASSSGQGVQETQYF. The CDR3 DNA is TGTGCCAGCAGTTCGGGACAAGGGGTTCAAGAGACCCAGTACTTC.

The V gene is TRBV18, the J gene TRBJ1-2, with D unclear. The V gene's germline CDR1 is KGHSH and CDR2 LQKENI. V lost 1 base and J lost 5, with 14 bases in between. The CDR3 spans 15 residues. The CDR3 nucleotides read TGTGCCAGCTCACCACTTTCAGTATCTGGGTATGGCTACACCTTC. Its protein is CASSPLSVSGYGYTF. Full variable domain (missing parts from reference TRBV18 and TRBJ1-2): NAGVMQNPRHLVRRRGQEARLRCSPMKGHSHVYWYRQLPEEGLKFMVYLQKENIIDESGMPKERFSAEFPKEGPSILRIQQVVRGDSAAYFCASSPLSVSGYGYTFGSGTRLTVV.

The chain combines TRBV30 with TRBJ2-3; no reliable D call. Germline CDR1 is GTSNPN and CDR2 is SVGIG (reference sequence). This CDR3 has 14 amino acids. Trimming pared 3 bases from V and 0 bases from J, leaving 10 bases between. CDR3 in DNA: TGTGCCTGGAGGGACCGACCAAGCACAGATACGCAGTATTTT. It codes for CAWRDRPSTDTQYF.

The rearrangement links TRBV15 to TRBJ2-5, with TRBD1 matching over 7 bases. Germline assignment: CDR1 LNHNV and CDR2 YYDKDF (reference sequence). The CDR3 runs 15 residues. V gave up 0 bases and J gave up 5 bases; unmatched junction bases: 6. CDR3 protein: CATSRDATGAETQYF. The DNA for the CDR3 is TGTGCCACCAGCAGAGATGCAACAGGGGCGGAGACCCAGTACTTC.

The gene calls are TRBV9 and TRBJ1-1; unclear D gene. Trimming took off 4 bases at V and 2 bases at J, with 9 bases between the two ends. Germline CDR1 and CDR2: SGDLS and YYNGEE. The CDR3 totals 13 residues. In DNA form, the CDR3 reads TGTGCCAGCAGCCTTAAGGATAACACTGAAGCTTTCTTT. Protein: CASSLKDNTEAFF.

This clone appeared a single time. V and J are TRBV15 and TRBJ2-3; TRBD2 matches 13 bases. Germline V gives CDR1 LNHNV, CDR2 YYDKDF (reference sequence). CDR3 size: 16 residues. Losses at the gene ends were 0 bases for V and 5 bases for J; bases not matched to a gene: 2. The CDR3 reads CATSRDRLAGGDTQYF. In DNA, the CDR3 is TGTGCCACCAGCAGAGATCGACTAGCGGGAGGAGATACGCAGTATTTT.